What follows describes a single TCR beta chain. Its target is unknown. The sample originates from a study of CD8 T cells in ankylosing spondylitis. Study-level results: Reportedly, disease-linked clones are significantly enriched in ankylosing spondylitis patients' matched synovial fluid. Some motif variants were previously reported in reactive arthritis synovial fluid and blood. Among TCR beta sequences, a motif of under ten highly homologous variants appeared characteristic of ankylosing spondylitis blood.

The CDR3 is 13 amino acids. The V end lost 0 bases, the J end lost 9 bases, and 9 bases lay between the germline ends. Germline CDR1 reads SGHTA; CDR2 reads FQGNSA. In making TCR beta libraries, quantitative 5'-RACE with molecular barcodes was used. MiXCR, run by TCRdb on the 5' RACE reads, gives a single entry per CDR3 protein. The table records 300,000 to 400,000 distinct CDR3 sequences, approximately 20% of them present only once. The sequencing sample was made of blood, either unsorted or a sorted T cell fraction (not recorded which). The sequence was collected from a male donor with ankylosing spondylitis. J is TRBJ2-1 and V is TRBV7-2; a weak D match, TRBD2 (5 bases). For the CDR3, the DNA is TGTGCCAGCAGCTTAGCGGGAGCTCGTGAGCAGTTCTTC. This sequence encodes CASSLAGAREQFF.